This entry is about one T cell receptor beta chain. The data originate from a study of T cell clones after liver transplantation. The CDR3 runs to 15 residues. Trimming at V came to 5 bases and at J to 6 bases, leaving 8 bases not matched to a gene. Germline-derived CDR1 and CDR2 are SGHTA and FQGNSA. TCRdb's copy holds only in-frame clones and misses some; the assay was immunoSEQ multiplex PCR. The sample carries just under 60,000 clones, around 70% recorded once. This chain joins TRBV7-2 and TRBJ2-1, with 9 nucleotides matching TRBD1. Sequenced here: CD4+ T cells from blood, sampled at the approximately 15-month timepoint. The TCR originated in a human patient who received a liver transplant. Some T cells may possibly be graft donor cells. The CDR3 protein is CASSLLRDRANEQFF. The CDR3 DNA is TGTGCCAGCAGCCTACTTCGGGACAGGGCCAATGAGCAGTTCTTC.